This TCR beta chain appears in the sequencing data of a study of blood T cell repertoires in COVID-19. Study at large: Italy, Spain and the United States were the sources of the convalescent and acute COVID-19 samples. PBMCs, B-cell-depleted T cells, or T cells were the source of the cDNA or gDNA that made up the material.

Seattle cases were enrolled at active infection and followed longitudinally. In the authors' methods: Amplified reference gene primers provided the basis for estimating nucleated cell counts. The table came from immunoSEQ multiplex PCR; TCRdb's copy has only in-frame clones and leaves some out. V, J and clone size derive from that table, while D and trimming were established from the DNA sequence. Here the sample spans 150,000 to 200,000 clones, about 85% being singletons. Trimming took 10 bases from V and 2 from J, leaving 17 bases between them. CDR3 size: 14 residues. Germline V gene data show CDR1 as MNHEY and CDR2 as SMNVEV (reference sequence). This clone was picked up a small number of times.

The V call is TRBV27, the J call TRBJ1-1; D might be TRBD1 (5 bases). This sequence originates from a middle-aged woman with COVID-19, enrolled during active disease. The source material was peripheral blood. CDR3 residues: CATRRTTFNTEAFF. The CDR3 DNA reads as TGTGCCACCCGCCGGACAACTTTTAACACTGAAGCTTTCTTT.